The following is a T cell receptor beta chain sequence with its context. As yet, its antigen is unknown. Measured with immunoSEQ multiplex PCR; TCRdb has only the in-frame clones, and not every one. The sample yields tens of thousands of clones, 80% to 90% seen once. This record belongs to a study of T cell responses to AZD1222 COVID-19 vaccine. Regarding the study as a whole: Sampling that yielded the repertoires occurred only after the peak T cell response. Reports indicate that nearly half of spike-specific TCRs are directed at unmutated variant regions. Most donors were white British and more were female, and clonal diversity was possibly underestimated. Spike-specific TCR breadth and depth went up after people got two AZD1222 doses.

The trim removed 2 bases at V and 8 bases at J, leaving 12 bases unmatched. This CDR3 region has 17 residues. The V gene's germline CDR1 is SQVTM and CDR2 ANQGSEA. The sequence was obtained from an adult in good health. This specimen consisted of peripheral blood, obtained on day 0 of AZD1222 vaccination. The rearrangement links TRBV29-1 to TRBJ2-3; 14 bases fit TRBD2. CDR3 sequence reads: CSVESPGTSGGVGTQYF. CDR3 sequence (DNA): TGCAGCGTTGAATCCCCCGGGACTAGCGGGGGAGTAGGTACGCAGTATTTT.